The 12 T cell receptor beta chains in this list originate from one sample, sequenced in a study of T cell repertoires in cytomegalovirus infection. TCRdb processed the reads anew with MiXCR; each CDR3 protein has one entry. The sample carries fewer than 550,000 distinct CDR3 sequences, more than 15% recorded once. Sequencing was done on a sample of CD8+ T cells from PBMCs. The receptors come from a human donor in good health (CMV status not recorded). Some clones in this sample may be carry-over from other donors' samples.

The V and J genes are TRBV7-3 and TRBJ2-1; D is unclear. The CDR3 spans 16 residues. From germline, CDR1 is SGHTA and CDR2 FQGTGA. With 4 bases removed from V and 0 bases from J, the gap between germline ends came to 13 bases. CDR3 loop: CASSSQRVSSYNEQFF. The CDR3 DNA reads TGTGCCAGCAGCTCACAAAGGGTGAGCTCCTACAATGAGCAGTTCTTC.

The sample holds a few counts of this clonotype. This chain links TRBV5-4 with TRBJ1-2; D is uncertain. The CDR3 sequence is 13 residues long. The germline V gene has CDR1 SGHNT and CDR2 YYREEE (reference sequence). Trimming removed 2 bases from V and 3 bases from J, with 8 bases in between. CDR3 DNA: TGTGCCAGCAGCTTTTACGAGCACTATGGCTACACCTTC. Translated, it gives CASSFYEHYGYTF.

This clonotype was seen many times. This chain connects TRBV12-3 or TRBV12-4 to TRBJ2-1; D perhaps matches TRBD2 (6 bases). V shed 4 bases and J shed 8 bases, with 15 bases lying between them. The CDR3 has 14 residues. CDR3 sequence: CASSSLRRDYEQFF. The DNA of the CDR3 is TGTGCCAGCAGTTCCCTTCGGAGGGACTATGAGCAGTTCTTC.

The chain employs TRBV27 and TRBJ1-5, with D possibly matching TRBD1 (6 bases). CDR3 length equals 14 residues. CDR1 and CDR2 (germline): MNHEY, SMNVEV (reference sequence). Trimming removed 6 bases at V and 4 bases at J, with 13 bases between. CDR3 nucleotide sequence: TGTGCCAGCAGCCCAAACAGGGTTAATCAGCCCCAGCATTTT. Translated: CASSPNRVNQPQHF.

This clonotype was seen repeatedly, ten times or more. This chain uses TRBV7-3 with TRBJ2-5, with D tentatively TRBD1 (6 bases). The germline CDR1 and CDR2 sequences are SGHTA and FQGTGA. Trimming pared 1 base from V and 1 base from J, leaving 10 bases between. There are 15 residues in the CDR3. As DNA, the CDR3 is TGTGCCAGCAGCTTAAACCCGACAGGCCAAGAGACCCAGTACTTC. Encoded protein: CASSLNPTGQETQYF.

This clonotype occurred many times. This sequence joins TRBV19 and TRBJ2-5, with 12 bases aligning to TRBD2. Germline V CDR1 and CDR2: LNHDA, SQIVND (reference sequence). The V segment lost 3 bases and the J segment 1 base; nucleotides outside the gene matches: 6. The CDR3 is 17 amino acids. The CDR3 is CASSMTSGGPIQETQYF. CDR3 bases: TGTGCCAGTAGTATGACTAGCGGGGGCCCGATCCAAGAGACCCAGTACTTC.

This clonotype has ten or more counts. The chain links TRBV12-3 or TRBV12-4 to TRBJ2-2; 8 bases are shared with TRBD1. This CDR3 is 16 amino acids long. The V segment lost 8 bases and the J segment 5 bases; nucleotides outside the gene matches: 13. CDR3 amino acids: CASHPTGDHRTGELFF. In nucleotides, the CDR3 is TGTGCCAGCCATCCGACAGGGGATCATCGGACCGGGGAGCTGTTTTTT.

This clonotype turned up a few times. The chain recombines TRBV7-4 with TRBJ2-1; D may match TRBD1 or TRBD2 (5 bases each). In germline, CDR1 is SGHVT, CDR2 SQSDAQ. The V end was cut by 5 bases, the J end by 7 bases, with 12 bases between. The CDR3 is 13 amino acids. CDR3 DNA: TGTGCCAGCAGCCCTCCCGGGACGAATGAGCAGTTCTTC. It codes for CASSPPGTNEQFF.

This clonotype has at least ten counts. V gene TRBV6-1 combines with J gene TRBJ1-4; D remains unclear. The CDR3 loop spans 14 amino acids. V dropped 2 bases and J dropped 5 bases, with 9 bases sitting between them. Germline V gene lookup returns CDR1 MNHNS and CDR2 SASEGT. CDR3 bases: TGTGCCAGCAGTGAAATGGGTTTGAATGAAAAACTGTTTTTT. Protein sequence: CASSEMGLNEKLFF.

The V and J genes are TRBV2 and TRBJ2-1, with TRBD2 as a possible D gene (6 bases). Looked up from germline, CDR1 is SNHLY and CDR2 is FYNNEI. CDR3 size: 14 residues. V was trimmed by 7 bases and J by 4 bases, leaving 14 bases between them. CDR3 sequence reads: CASKTSRGYNEQFF. CDR3 coding DNA: TGTGCCAGCAAAACTAGCCGGGGTTACAATGAGCAGTTCTTC.

About this clonotype itself: This likely comes from a read error, as the CDR3 has no conserved phenylalanine or tryptophan at its end. The V gene is TRBV7-4, the J gene TRBJ2-7; D remains ambiguous. The CDR3 is 13 residues long. The V end was cut by 3 bases, the J end by 4 bases, with 10 bases between. CDR1 and CDR2 (germline): SGHVT, SQSDAQ. In DNA form, the CDR3 reads TGTGCCAGCAGCTTGGTGACCGGGTACGAGCAGTACTTA. Protein: CASSLVTGYEQYL.

This clonotype was counted a few times. The chain joins TRBV20-1 to TRBJ2-7; possibly TRBD2 for D (6 bases). The CDR3 runs 16 residues. Trimming took 6 bases from V and 0 from J, leaving 21 bases between them. Germline-derived CDR1 and CDR2 are DFQATT and SNEGSKA (reference sequence). DNA for the CDR3: TGCAGTGCCCAACTTTCTCTAGCGAGGAGCTCCTACGAGCAGTACTTC. The encoded protein is CSAQLSLARSSYEQYF.